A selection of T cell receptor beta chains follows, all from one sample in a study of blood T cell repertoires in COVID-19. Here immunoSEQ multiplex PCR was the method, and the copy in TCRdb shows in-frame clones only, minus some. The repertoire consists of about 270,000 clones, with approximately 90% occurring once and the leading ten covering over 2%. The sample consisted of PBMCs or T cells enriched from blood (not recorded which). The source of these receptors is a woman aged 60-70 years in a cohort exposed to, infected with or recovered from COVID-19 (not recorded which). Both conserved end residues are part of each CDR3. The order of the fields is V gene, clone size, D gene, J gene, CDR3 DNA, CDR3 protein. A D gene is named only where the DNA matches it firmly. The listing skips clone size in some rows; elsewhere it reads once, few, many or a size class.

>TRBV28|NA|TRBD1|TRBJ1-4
TGTGCCAGCAGTCGGGACAGGAGAGATGAAAAACTGTTTTTT
CASSRDRRDEKLFF
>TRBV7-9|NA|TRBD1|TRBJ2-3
TGTGCCAGCAGCCCGGACAGGGGAGGAAGGGATACGCAGTATTTT
CASSPDRGGRDTQYF
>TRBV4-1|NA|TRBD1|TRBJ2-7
TGCGCCAGCAGCCAAGGATTTGGACAGGGGGGCGGATACGAGCAGTACTTC
CASSQGFGQGGGYEQYF
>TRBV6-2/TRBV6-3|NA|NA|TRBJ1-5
TGTGCCAGCAGTTTGGACACCCCAGAAAGCCTTAATAGCAATCAGCCCCAGCATTTT
CASSLDTPESLNSNQPQHF
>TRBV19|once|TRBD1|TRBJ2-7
TGTGCCAGTAGTACGGGACAGGGGGTGAGGGAGCAGTACTTC
CASSTGQGVREQYF
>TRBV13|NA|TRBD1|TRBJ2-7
TGTGCCAGCAGCTTAGGGGGAGGACAGGGGGACAGTTGGTACGAGCAGTACTTC
CASSLGGGQGDSWYEQYF
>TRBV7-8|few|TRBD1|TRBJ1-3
TGTGCCAGCACGACAGGGAGTCCTGGAAACACCATATATTTT
CASTTGSPGNTIYF
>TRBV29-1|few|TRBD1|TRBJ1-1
TGCAGCGTTGTGCCGGGACAGGCCATGAACACTGAAGCTTTCTTT
CSVVPGQAMNTEAFF
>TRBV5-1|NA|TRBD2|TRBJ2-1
TGCGCCAGCAGCCCGGGACTAGCGGGAGGTAATGAGCAGTTCTTC
CASSPGLAGGNEQFF
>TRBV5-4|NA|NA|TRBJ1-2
TGTGCCAGCAGCCTTAAATGGGGGGGCTCCAACTATGGCTACACCTTC
CASSLKWGGSNYGYTF
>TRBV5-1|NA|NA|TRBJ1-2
TGCGCCAGCAGCCCTCTCGGGGGGGAAGGCTACACCTTC
CASSPLGGEGYTF
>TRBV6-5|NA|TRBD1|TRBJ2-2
TGTGCCAGCAGGGGGACAGTGAACACCGGGGAGCTGTTTTTT
CASRGTVNTGELFF
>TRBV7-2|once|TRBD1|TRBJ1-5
TGTGCCAGCAGCCGGGACAGGGGGCATCAGCCCCAGCATTTT
CASSRDRGHQPQHF
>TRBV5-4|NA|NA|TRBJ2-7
TGTGCCAGCAGCTTGCAGCTAGCTTACGAGCAGTACTTC
CASSLQLAYEQYF
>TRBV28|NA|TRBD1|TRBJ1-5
TGTGCCAGCAGCTTCAAGACAGGGAGAGACAGTCAGCCCCAGCATTTT
CASSFKTGRDSQPQHF
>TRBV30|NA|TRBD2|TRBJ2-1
TGTGCCTGGCGACTAGCGGGAGCCTCCTACAATGAGCAGTTCTTC
CAWRLAGASYNEQFF
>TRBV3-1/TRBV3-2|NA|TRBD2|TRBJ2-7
TGTGCCAGCAGCCAACAAATAGCGGGAGGGCCAAACGAGCAGTACTTC
CASSQQIAGGPNEQYF
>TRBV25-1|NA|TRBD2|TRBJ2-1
TGTGCCAGCAGTGATGGGGGTAGCGGGAGGGGCAATGAGCAGTTCTTC
CASSDGGSGRGNEQFF
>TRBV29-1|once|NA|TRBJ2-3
TGCAGCGTTGAAGGACTAGGGGGCACAGATACGCAGTATTTT
CSVEGLGGTDTQYF
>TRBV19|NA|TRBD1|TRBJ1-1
TGTGCCAGCAGCTGGGACAGCTTGAACACTGAAGCTTTCTTT
CASSWDSLNTEAFF
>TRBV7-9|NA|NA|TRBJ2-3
TGTGCCAGCAGCTTAAGGAGAAATACAGATACGCAGTATTTT
CASSLRRNTDTQYF
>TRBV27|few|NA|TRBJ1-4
TGTGCCAGCAGTTTACAGGGGACTGAAAAACTGTTTTTT
CASSLQGTEKLFF
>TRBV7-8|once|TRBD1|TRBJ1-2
TGTGCCAGCAGCTTAGCAGGGACAGACTCTTATGGCTACACCTTC
CASSLAGTDSYGYTF
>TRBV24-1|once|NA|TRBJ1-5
TGTGCCACCAGTGATTCGGGACAAGGAAACAATCAACCCCAGCATTTT
CATSDSGQGNNQPQHF
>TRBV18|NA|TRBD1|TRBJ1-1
TGTGCCAGCTCCGGACAGGGGATAGGCACTGAAGCTTTCTTT
CASSGQGIGTEAFF
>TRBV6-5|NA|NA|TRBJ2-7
TGTGCCAGCAGTCGGACACTTAGCTCCTACGAGCAGTACTTC
CASSRTLSSYEQYF
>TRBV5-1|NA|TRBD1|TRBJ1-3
TGCGCCAGCAGAACGGACAGGGCCGCCGGAAACACCATATATTTT
CASRTDRAAGNTIYF
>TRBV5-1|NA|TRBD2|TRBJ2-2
TGCGCCAGCAGCTTGGTTTCGGGAGGGACCGGGGAGCTGTTTTTT
CASSLVSGGTGELFF
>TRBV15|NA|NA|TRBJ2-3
TGTGCCACCAGCAGAGCGAAATCAGGTACGCAGTATTTT
CATSRAKSGTQYF
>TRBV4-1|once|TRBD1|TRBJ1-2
TGCGCCAGCAGCCAACCTCGGGAGGACAGGGGGTATGGCTACACCTTC
CASSQPREDRGYGYTF
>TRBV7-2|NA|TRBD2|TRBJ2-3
TGTGCCAGCAGCTCCCTAGCGGGCACAGATACGCAGTATTTT
CASSSLAGTDTQYF
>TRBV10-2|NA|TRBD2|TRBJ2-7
TGCGCCAGCACCGGGACTAGAAAAAACTACGAGCAGTACTTC
CASTGTRKNYEQYF
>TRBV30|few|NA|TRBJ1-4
TGTGCCTGGAGTGTACTAAGAGAAAAACTGTTTTTT
CAWSVLREKLFF
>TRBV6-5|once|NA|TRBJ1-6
TGTGCCAGCAGTCAACAGGGACGGAATTCACCCCTCCACTTT
CASSQQGRNSPLHF
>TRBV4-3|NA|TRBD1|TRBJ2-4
TGCGCCAGCAGCCAAGGACAGGGTTCTGAAAGCATTCAGTACTTC
CASSQGQGSESIQYF
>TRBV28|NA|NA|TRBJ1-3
TGTGCCAGCAGTTCTCCAGGAAGGGGAAACACCATATATTTT
CASSSPGRGNTIYF
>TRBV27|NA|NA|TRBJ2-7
TGTGCCAGCAGTCCCTCCCCTACGGTTTACTACGAGCAGTACTTC
CASSPSPTVYYEQYF
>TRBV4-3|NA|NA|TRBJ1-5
TGCGCCAGCAGCCAAGAGTTCGCCAGGGGACAGCCCCAGCATTTT
CASSQEFARGQPQHF
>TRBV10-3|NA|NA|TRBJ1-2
TGTGCCATCAGTGCGTTACAGGACTATGGCTACACCTTC
CAISALQDYGYTF
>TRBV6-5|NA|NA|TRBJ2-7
TGTGCCAGCAGTTACAAGGCTAGCTCCCCCTACGAGCAGTACTTC
CASSYKASSPYEQYF
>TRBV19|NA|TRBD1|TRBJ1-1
TGTGCCAGTAGAGAGGGACAGATGAACACTGAAGCTTTCTTT
CASREGQMNTEAFF